There are many counts of the clone carrying this T cell receptor (beta chain). Antigen: not known. In TCRdb, the 5' RACE reads were re-called with MiXCR into one record per CDR3 protein. The top ten clones hold 40% to 45% of a sample with 60,000 or so distinct CDR3 sequences, around 6.5% of them seen once. This entry comes from a study of T cells after yellow fever vaccination. Study-level findings and limits: Overall, a small share of clonotypes was seen in both CD4 and CD8 compartments. FACS-sorted repertoires might harbor abundant contaminating clonotypes from the bulk population.

The sample was CD8+ T cells sorted from PBMCs, taken on the day of the first yellow fever vaccination. This receptor was taken from a man younger than 35 who received the YFV17D yellow fever vaccine.

The CDR3 DNA reads TGTGCCAGCAGGAGAGGCTCCTATAATTCACCCCTCCACTTT. It encodes CASRRGSYNSPLHF. The V and J genes are TRBV7-9 and TRBJ1-6, with D unresolved. V lost 6 bases and J 0 bases, leaving 6 bases between the germline ends. This CDR3 spans 14 amino acids. Germline CDR1 reads SEHNR; CDR2 reads FQNEAQ (reference sequence).